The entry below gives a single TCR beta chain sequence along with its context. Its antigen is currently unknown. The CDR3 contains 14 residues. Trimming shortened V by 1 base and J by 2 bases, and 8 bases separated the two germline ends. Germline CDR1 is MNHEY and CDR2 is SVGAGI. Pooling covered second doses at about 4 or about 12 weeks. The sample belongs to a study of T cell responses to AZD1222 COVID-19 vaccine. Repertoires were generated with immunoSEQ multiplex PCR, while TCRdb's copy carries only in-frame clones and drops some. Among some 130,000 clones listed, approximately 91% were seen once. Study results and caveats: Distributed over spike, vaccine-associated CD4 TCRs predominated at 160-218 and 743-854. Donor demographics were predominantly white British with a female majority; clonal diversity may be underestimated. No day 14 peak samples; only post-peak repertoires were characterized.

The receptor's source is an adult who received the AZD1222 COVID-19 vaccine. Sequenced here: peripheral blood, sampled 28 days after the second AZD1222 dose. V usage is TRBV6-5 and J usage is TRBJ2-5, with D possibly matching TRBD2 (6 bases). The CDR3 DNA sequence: TGTGCCAGCAGTTACTGGGGGGAACAAGAGACCCAGTACTTC. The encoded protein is CASSYWGEQETQYF.